The source of this TCR beta chain is a study of blood T cell repertoires in COVID-19. Study summary: Collection of acute and convalescent COVID-19 samples took place in the United States, Italy and Spain.

This clone was observed a handful of times. Assay: immunoSEQ multiplex PCR; the TCRdb copy retains only in-frame clones and omits some. The sample includes 250,000 to 350,000 clones, approximately 84% of them seen just once. J gave up 3 bases and V 1 base, and 4 bases lay outside the gene matches. The length of the CDR3 is 16 residues. From germline, CDR1 is SGHAT and CDR2 FQNNGV. The receptor comes from a human donor with COVID-19, enrolled during active disease. The donor label of this sample is uncertain. The chain carries TRBV11-2 and TRBJ2-2; 8 bases fit TRBD2. The specimen sequenced was peripheral blood. The CDR3 bases are TGTGCCAGCAGCTTAGCGAGTAGCGGGGACACCGGGGAGCTGTTTTTT. Its protein is CASSLASSGDTGELFF.